This T cell receptor (beta chain) was profiled in a study of cytomegalovirus exposure and HLA in healthy donors. From germline, CDR1 is SGHTA and CDR2 FQGNSA. The V segment lost 6 bases and the J segment 3 bases; nucleotides outside the gene matches: 4. CDR3 length: 13 residues. Details on this clone: Its antigen is unidentified.

Use of 60 Vbeta and 13 Jbeta primers characterized the PCR. Method: immunoSEQ multiplex PCR; TCRdb's copy keeps in-frame clones and lacks some. Here the sample spans about 120,000 clones, roughly 80% being singletons. General study points: Prior analysis indicated that the majority of TCR beta V segments exhibited productivity approximately 87% or approximately 30% of the time. Upon later analysis, HLA-associated TCR beta chains proved more clonally expanded than other, equally common chains.

The chain uses TRBV7-2 and TRBJ2-5, with TRBD2 matching over 7 bases. This TCR derives from a woman aged 40 to 50 in good health and CMV-seronegative. Sequenced input: PBMCs. CDR3 region: CASRWAGEETQYF. The CDR3 nucleotides are TGTGCCAGCAGGTGGGCGGGAGAAGAGACCCAGTACTTC.